This TCR beta chain was captured in a study of Ad26.COV2.S vaccination and SARS-CoV-2 variants. Overall study context: Participants got Ad26.COV2.S intramuscularly, once or twice 56 days apart.

TCRdb keeps only in-frame clones here, not all; method: immunoSEQ multiplex PCR. The sample has about 240,000 clones, roughly 90% seen once. Deletions cut 3 bases from V and 0 bases from J, with 12 bases between. The CDR3 runs 16 residues. CDR1 is LNHDA, CDR2 SQIVND, per germline (reference sequence). Treatment given: 15 to 20 received Ad26.COV2.S at low or high dose, single or two shots; several received placebo; per-sample allocation not given. Day 63 after the first injection of vaccine or placebo was the sampling time. A Boston adult aged 18-55 years was the donor. Vaccine was an Ad26 vector expressing Wuhan-strain SARS-CoV-2 spike.

Sequencing was performed on peripheral blood, taken in a trial of Ad26.COV2.S vaccine versus placebo. The clonotype was recovered from a person between 18 and 65 years old who received the Ad26.COV2.S COVID-19 vaccine or a placebo. The chain combines TRBV19 with TRBJ1-5, with unresolved D. CDR3 nucleotides: TGTGCCAGTAGTATGATAGGGCGGAATAGCAATCAGCCCCAGCATTTT. Protein: CASSMIGRNSNQPQHF.